What follows are 11 T cell receptor beta chains derived from one specimen sequenced in a study of TIL therapy for anti-PD-1-resistant metastatic lung cancer. Sequencing used immunoSEQ v3. Here immunoSEQ multiplex PCR was the method, and the copy in TCRdb shows in-frame clones only, minus some. The table includes just over 45,000 clones, around 80% detected once. Time point described: pre-treatment sample, taken before nivolumab and TIL therapy. This material consisted of blood, taken at baseline. Receptors were obtained from a man in his 70s with non-small cell lung cancer.

The chain recombines TRBV7-2 with TRBJ2-5; D is possibly TRBD2 (7 bases). Germline assignment: CDR1 SGHTA and CDR2 FQGNSA. Trimming shortened V by 5 bases and J by 4 bases, and 11 bases separated the two germline ends. The CDR3 has 13 amino acids. The DNA of the CDR3 is TGTGCCAGCAGCGGGGAGGGGGGAGAGACCCAGTACTTC. As protein: CASSGEGGETQYF.

The V call is TRBV27, the J call TRBJ2-7, with D possibly being TRBD1 or TRBD2 (5 bases each). The CDR3 runs 14 residues. Trimming pared 3 bases from V and 2 bases from J, leaving 11 bases between. The germline gives CDR1 MNHEY, CDR2 SMNVEV (reference sequence). The CDR3 reads CASSFRTGPYEQYF. CDR3 bases: TGTGCCAGCAGTTTTAGGACGGGACCCTACGAGCAGTACTTC.

This clone showed up just a few times. V gene TRBV7-9 combines with J gene TRBJ2-2, with D perhaps TRBD1 (5 bases). This CDR3 contains 16 residues. CDR1 is SEHNR and CDR2 is FQNEAQ in the germline V gene (reference sequence). Trimming removed 1 base from V and 1 base from J, with 10 bases in between. CDR3 coding DNA: TGTGCCAGCAGCTTAGGTGACAGAGTGAACACCGGGGAGCTGTTTTTT. Its protein product is CASSLGDRVNTGELFF.

V usage is TRBV11-2 and J usage is TRBJ2-7, with 7 positions matching TRBD1. Germline V gene data show CDR1 as SGHAT and CDR2 as FQNNGV. The CDR3 has 15 residues. With V trimmed by 5 bases and J by 3 bases, 10 bases remained unmatched. Written as DNA, the CDR3 is TGTGCCAGCAGCCTAGGGACAGCGAAGGGCTACGAGCAGTACTTC. Amino acids: CASSLGTAKGYEQYF.

This chain connects TRBV7-9 to TRBJ2-7, with D tentatively TRBD1 (6 bases). Germline V gene sequence: CDR1 SEHNR, CDR2 FQNEAQ (reference sequence). This CDR3 contains 16 residues. The V and J ends lost 1 base and 0 bases respectively, with 13 bases between them. CDR3: CASSLDRVGYSYEQYF. DNA for the CDR3: TGTGCCAGCAGCTTAGACAGGGTGGGATACTCCTACGAGCAGTACTTC.

This chain joins TRBV6-1 and TRBJ1-2; 7 bases map to TRBD1. V was pared by 1 base and J by 4 bases, with 6 bases of the junction left unmatched. Germline CDR1 MNHNS, CDR2 SASEGT. CDR3 length equals 15 residues. This CDR3 is CASSEVEGALYGYTF. CDR3 coding DNA: TGTGCCAGCAGTGAAGTAGAGGGGGCTCTCTATGGCTACACCTTC.

This clone was picked up one time. The genes are TRBV29-1 and TRBJ2-7; 12 bases line up with TRBD2. CDR3 length equals 13 residues. The V segment lost 1 base and the J segment 5 bases; nucleotides outside the gene matches: 0. Germline loops: CDR1 SQVTM, CDR2 ANQGSEA. This CDR3 reads CSVEGLAGDEQYF. In nucleotides, the CDR3 is TGCAGCGTTGAAGGACTAGCGGGAGACGAGCAGTACTTC.

The chain joins TRBV2 to TRBJ1-1; TRBD1 is a possible D gene (5 bases). The CDR3 loop spans 16 amino acids. Germline lookup yields CDR1 SNHLY and CDR2 FYNNEI. Trimming pared 3 bases from V and 11 bases from J, leaving 25 bases between. The DNA of the CDR3 is TGTGCCAGCAGTGATTATTCTTTTTCGATGAAAGGGGATGCTTTCTTT. It translates to CASSDYSFSMKGDAFF.

The chain recombines TRBV11-2 with TRBJ2-3; 8 positions match TRBD2. In germline, CDR1 is SGHAT, CDR2 FQNNGV. This CDR3 is 14 amino acids long. Trimming took 7 bases from V and 5 from J; bases not matched to a gene: 8. The CDR3 sequence: CASTEREIVDTQYF. Here the CDR3 DNA reads TGTGCCAGCACCGAGCGGGAGATCGTAGATACGCAGTATTTT. Filled out from reference TRBV11-2 and TRBJ2-3, the complete variable domain reads EAGVAQSPRYKIIEKRQSVAFWCNPISGHATLYWYQQILGQGPKLLIQFQNNGVVDDSQLPKDRFSAERLKGVDSTLKIQPAKLEDSAVYLCASTEREIVDTQYFGPGTRLTVL.

This sequence joins TRBV5-4 and TRBJ2-5; 8 bases fit TRBD1. CDR3 size: 14 residues. With V trimmed by 5 bases and J by 5 bases, 8 bases remained unmatched. The germline V gene has CDR1 SGHNT and CDR2 YYREEE (reference sequence). The CDR3 loop reads CASRTDTGGETQYF. The CDR3 DNA reads as TGTGCCAGCAGAACCGACACAGGGGGGGAGACCCAGTACTTC. The variable domain in full, with the rest retrieved from reference TRBV5-4 and TRBJ2-5, is ETGVTQSPTHLIKTRGQQVTLRCSSQSGHNTVSWYQQALGQGPQFIFQYYREEENGRGNFPPRFSGLQFPNYSSELNVNALELDDSALYLCASRTDTGGETQYFGPGTRLLVL.

The V gene is TRBV7-2, the J gene TRBJ2-1, with D possibly matching TRBD1 (5 bases). Trimming took 4 bases from V and 12 from J, leaving 16 bases between them. Germline CDR1 SGHTA, CDR2 FQGNSA. The CDR3 is 13 amino acids. The DNA for the CDR3 is TGTGCCAGCAGCTACGGACAACTTCTGGGGCAGTTCTTC. Translation: CASSYGQLLGQFF.